The 28 T cell receptor beta chains listed next were all sequenced from one sample in a study of PD-1 blockade in mismatch repair-deficient tumors. Sequenced by immunoSEQ multiplex PCR; TCRdb stores in-frame clones only, minus some. Of 60,000 to 70,000 clones listed, approximately 89% are singletons. The sequencing used peripheral blood, collected 52 weeks after starting pembrolizumab. All receptors derive from an adult with mismatch repair-deficient cancer.

The chain links TRBV7-6 to TRBJ2-3; 12 bases are a match to TRBD2. CDR1 and CDR2 (germline): SGHVS, FNYEAQ. CDR3 length equals 18 residues. The V and J ends lost 1 base and 2 bases, in that order; junction bases with no gene match: 7. The CDR3 region is CASSLDPRLAGDTDTQYF. CDR3 nucleotide sequence: TGTGCCAGCAGCTTAGACCCCAGACTAGCGGGGGACACAGATACGCAGTATTTT.

The V and J genes are TRBV7-2 and TRBJ2-7; D is unresolved. The germline V gene has CDR1 SGHTA and CDR2 FQGNSA. CDR3 length equals 12 residues. V was cut by 3 bases and J by 0 bases, with 3 bases left in between. The CDR3 nucleotides read TGTGCCAGCAGCTTTGGCTCCTACGAGCAGTACTTC. As protein: CASSFGSYEQYF.

This chain connects TRBV29-1 to TRBJ1-1; D may be TRBD1 (6 bases). Germline CDR1 SQVTM, CDR2 ANQGSEA. CDR3 length: 13 residues. Between the trimmed V and J ends, which lost 6 bases and 3 bases, there was a span of 14 bases. The CDR3 sequence is CSVMGGADTEAFF. The CDR3 DNA is TGCAGCGTCATGGGGGGGGCGGACACTGAAGCTTTCTTT.

The gene calls are TRBV1 and TRBJ2-7; TRBD2 reflects the table's D call only, with no check against the DNA. TRBV1 is a known pseudogene. There are 16 residues in the CDR3. In DNA, the CDR3 is TGCACCAGCAGCCCGCTCGGACTAGCGGGAGTCGGCGAGCAGTACTTC. It is translated as CTSSPLGLAGVGEQYF.

The rearrangement links TRBV15 to TRBJ1-5; TRBD1 is a possible D gene (5 bases). CDR1 and CDR2 (germline): LNHNV, YYDKDF (reference sequence). This CDR3 is built from 12 residues. V gave up 0 bases and J gave up 15 bases, with 12 bases separating them. The chain's CDR3 is CATSRDRVLLHF. The CDR3 DNA follows: TGTGCCACCAGCAGAGACAGGGTCCTTTTGCATTTT.

The chain couples TRBV7-2 to TRBJ2-1; D is perhaps TRBD2 (5 bases). The CDR3 is 18 amino acids. V shed 1 base and J shed 1 base, with 17 bases lying between them. The germline gives CDR1 SGHTA, CDR2 FQGNSA. The CDR3 region is CASSLEPSRLPSYNEQFF. DNA of the CDR3: TGTGCCAGCAGCTTAGAGCCTAGCCGGCTCCCATCCTACAATGAGCAGTTCTTC.

V usage is TRBV28 and J usage is TRBJ1-4; D might be TRBD1 (5 bases). The CDR3 loop spans 16 amino acids. Germline V gene sequence: CDR1 MDHEN, CDR2 SYDVKM. The V end was cut by 0 bases, the J end by 4 bases, with 12 bases between. The CDR3 is CASSLWGTALNEKLFF. The CDR3 DNA sequence: TGTGCCAGCAGTTTATGGGGGACGGCTCTTAATGAAAAACTGTTTTTT.

Details on this clone: The sample has other DNA sequences that encode this CDR3 too. This sequence joins TRBV6-5 and TRBJ1-2, with D hard to call. Trimming took off 5 bases at V and 4 bases at J, with 5 bases between the two ends. Germline V CDR1 and CDR2: MNHEY, SVGAGI. The CDR3 loop spans 11 amino acids. CDR3 loop: CASSPGYGYTF. The CDR3 region has the DNA TGTGCCAGCAGTCCCGGCTATGGCTACACCTTC.

The chain carries TRBV6-9 and TRBJ1-5, with 9 bases lining up with TRBD1. V dropped 4 bases and J dropped 7; count of bases not matched to a gene: 8. Germline CDR1 MNHGY, CDR2 SVAAGI. This CDR3 is 15 amino acids long. CDR3 DNA sequence: TGTGCCAGCAGTTGCCGGGACAGGGTATTCCAGCCCCAGCATTTT. It is translated as CASSCRDRVFQPQHF.

The chain recombines TRBV5-1 with TRBJ2-7; TRBD1 agrees at 11 bases. Trimming at V came to 2 bases and at J to 4 bases, leaving 5 bases not matched to a gene. Germline V lookup: CDR1 SGHRS, CDR2 YFSETQ. CDR3 size: 15 residues. The CDR3 spells CASSFLGTGGYEQYF. The CDR3 coding sequence is TGCGCCAGCAGCTTTCTTGGGACAGGGGGGTACGAGCAGTACTTC.

The CDR3 reads CASLRQGNTDTQYF. CDR3 in DNA: TGTGCCAGCCTACGACAGGGAAACACAGATACGCAGTATTTT. The rearrangement joins TRBV2 to TRBJ2-3; 7 nucleotides align to TRBD1. Germline V gives CDR1 SNHLY, CDR2 FYNNEI. This CDR3 has 14 amino acids. The V and J ends lost 8 bases and 2 bases, in that order; junction bases with no gene match: 7.

This chain joins TRBV27 and TRBJ2-7, with 8 positions matching TRBD2. V shed 2 bases, J shed 3 bases, and the junction held 9 bases outside the gene matches. The CDR3 runs to 16 residues. Germline CDR1 reads MNHEY; CDR2 reads SMNVEV (reference sequence). The CDR3 DNA reads as TGTGCCAGCAGTTTAACGGCTGGCGGGAGGTTCTACGAGCAGTACTTC. This sequence encodes CASSLTAGGRFYEQYF.

The chain joins TRBV7-9 to TRBJ2-3; a possible D gene is TRBD2 (5 bases). This CDR3 has 14 amino acids. Germline V gives CDR1 SEHNR, CDR2 FQNEAQ (reference sequence). Deletions cut 3 bases from V and 4 bases from J, with 11 bases between. DNA for the CDR3: TGTGCCAGCAGCTTTCCCGGGAAAGCAGATACGCAGTATTTT. Translating it yields CASSFPGKADTQYF.

The genes are TRBV5-8 and TRBJ2-7, with 11 bases fitting TRBD1. This CDR3 region has 14 residues. Germline V CDR1 and CDR2: SGHTS, YDEGEE. J gave up 4 bases and V 5 bases, and 5 bases lay outside the gene matches. The CDR3 is CASRRTGGAYEQYF. The CDR3 coding sequence is TGTGCCAGCAGGAGGACAGGGGGCGCGTACGAGCAGTACTTC. Complete variable domain (other parts from reference TRBV5-8 and TRBJ2-7): EAGVTQSPTHLIKTRGQQATLRCSPISGHTSVYWYQQALGLGLQFLLWYDEGEERNRGNFPPRFSGRQFPNYSSELNVNALELEDSALYLCASRRTGGAYEQYFGPGTRLTVT.

The J gene is TRBJ1-1, the V gene TRBV5-1; tentatively, D is TRBD1 (6 bases). Trimming took 1 base from V and 5 from J, leaving 12 bases between them. Germline V gives CDR1 SGHRS, CDR2 YFSETQ. This CDR3 has 14 residues. The CDR3 DNA sequence: TGCGCCAGCAGCTTGTCCAGGGGTGGTACTGAAGCTTTCTTT. Amino acid sequence: CASSLSRGGTEAFF.

The chain has TRBV5-1 and TRBJ2-3; TRBD1 agrees at 8 bases. Trimming cost V 4 bases and J 3 bases; bases outside gene matches: 4. This CDR3 has 14 amino acids. Germline lookup yields CDR1 SGHRS and CDR2 YFSETQ. Here the CDR3 reads CASSPGQGTDTQYF. CDR3 bases: TGCGCCAGCAGCCCCGGACAGGGAACAGATACGCAGTATTTT.

This chain uses TRBV4-2 with TRBJ2-5; 9 bases line up with TRBD2. Germline values: CDR1 LGHNA, CDR2 YNFKEQ. This CDR3 region has 16 residues. V lost 0 bases and J lost 4; bases outside the gene matches: 6. The CDR3 sequence: CASSQEGLAGLETQYF. The DNA for the CDR3 is TGTGCCAGCAGCCAAGAGGGCCTAGCGGGGTTAGAGACCCAGTACTTC.

The rearrangement links TRBV14 to TRBJ2-5, with D possibly matching TRBD1 (6 bases). Germline V CDR1 and CDR2: SGHDN, FVKESK. The CDR3 sequence is 15 residues long. Between the trimmed V and J ends, which lost 4 bases and 4 bases, there was a span of 16 bases. The CDR3 sequence is CASSRNRATGETQYF. CDR3 DNA sequence: TGTGCCAGCAGCCGAAACAGGGCAACGGGAGAGACCCAGTACTTC.

This clone was observed once. The rearrangement uses TRBV7-8 and TRBJ2-1; no firm D call. The CDR3 runs to 15 residues. The germline CDR1 and CDR2 sequences are SGHVS and FQNEAQ. Trimming stripped 2 bases from V and 4 bases from J, with 12 bases between. Here the CDR3 reads CASSLMSLPYNEQFF. CDR3 nucleotide sequence: TGTGCCAGCAGCTTAATGAGTCTACCATACAATGAGCAGTTCTTC.

The chain uses TRBV2 and TRBJ2-1; the match to TRBD2 covers 9 bases. Germline CDR1 is SNHLY and CDR2 is FYNNEI. With V trimmed by 6 bases and J by 0 bases, 12 bases remained unmatched. The CDR3 length is 18 residues. The CDR3 region is CASSPGTLSGSSYNEQFF. The CDR3 DNA reads TGTGCCAGCAGCCCCGGGACCCTTAGCGGGAGCTCCTACAATGAGCAGTTCTTC.

This chain's CDR3 is CASSLVERYNEQFF. CDR3 DNA sequence: TGTGCCAGCAGCTTAGTCGAACGATACAATGAGCAGTTCTTC. This chain joins TRBV7-9 and TRBJ2-1; D gene uncertain. The length of the CDR3 is 14 residues. Germline assignment: CDR1 SEHNR and CDR2 FQNEAQ (reference sequence). V lost 1 base and J lost 4, with 8 bases in between.

J is TRBJ2-7 and V is TRBV4-1; 7 bases agree with TRBD1. The V gene's germline CDR1 is MGHRA and CDR2 YSYEKL. The CDR3 totals 16 residues. J gave up 0 bases and V 2 bases, and 7 bases lay outside the gene matches. This CDR3 is CASSQYPPGGSYEQYF. The CDR3 nucleotides are TGCGCCAGCAGCCAATACCCCCCAGGGGGCTCCTACGAGCAGTACTTC.

The chain has TRBV7-9 and TRBJ2-7; no firm D call. The V end lost 5 bases, the J end lost 3 bases, and 17 bases lay between the germline ends. Germline V gives CDR1 SEHNR, CDR2 FQNEAQ (reference sequence). This CDR3 comprises 15 residues. CDR3 protein: CASSPQVGKIYEQYF. CDR3 sequence (DNA): TGTGCCAGCAGCCCCCAGGTGGGTAAGATCTACGAGCAGTACTTC. The full variable domain, rest sourced from reference TRBV7-9 and TRBJ2-7, is DTGVSQNPRHKITKRGQNVTFRCDPISEHNRLYWYRQTLGQGPEFLTYFQNEAQLEKSRLLSDRFSAERPKGSFSTLEIQRTEQGDSAMYLCASSPQVGKIYEQYFGPGTRLTVT.

The table lists this clone with a count of one. This sequence joins TRBV5-4 and TRBJ2-7; D not certain. The CDR3 is 13 amino acids. Germline V gives CDR1 SGHNT, CDR2 YYREEE (reference sequence). V gave up 0 bases and J gave up 1 base, with 5 bases separating them. The CDR3 spells CASSLAGSYEQYF. The CDR3 nucleotides are TGTGCCAGCAGCTTGGCCGGGTCCTACGAGCAGTACTTC.

The CDR3 DNA is TGTGCTAGTGGTTTTGTGGCAGGGGTACCCATGAACACTGAAGCTTTCTTT. As protein: CASGFVAGVPMNTEAFF. The chain combines TRBV12-5 with TRBJ1-1, with TRBD1 as a possible D gene (6 bases). CDR1 LGHNT and CDR2 FRNRAP come from the germline V gene. V lost 3 bases to trimming and J lost 0 bases, with 17 bases between them. This CDR3 spans 17 amino acids. Full variable domain (rest looked up from reference TRBV12-5 and TRBJ1-1): DARVTQTPRHKVTEMGQEVTMRCQPILGHNTVFWYRQTMMQGLELLAYFRNRAPLDDSGMPKDRFSAEMPDATLATLKIQPSEPRDSAVYFCASGFVAGVPMNTEAFFGQGTRLTVV.

The genes are TRBV5-1 and TRBJ2-1, with 10 positions matching TRBD2. This CDR3 is 15 amino acids long. Germline V gives CDR1 SGHRS, CDR2 YFSETQ. V trimming: 0 bases; J trimming: 3 bases; junction bases outside the gene matches: 0. CDR3 protein: CASSLASGSYNEQFF. CDR3 DNA: TGCGCCAGCAGCTTGGCTAGCGGGAGCTACAATGAGCAGTTCTTC.

The chain combines TRBV7-9 with TRBJ2-2; D may be TRBD1 (6 bases). The germline CDR1 and CDR2 sequences are SEHNR and FQNEAQ (reference sequence). The CDR3 totals 17 residues. V was pared by 5 bases and J by 1 base, with 17 bases between. The CDR3 sequence is CASSPAWQGQNTGELFF. The DNA of the CDR3 is TGTGCCAGCAGCCCCGCCTGGCAGGGACAGAACACCGGGGAGCTGTTTTTT.

The V call is TRBV11-2, the J call TRBJ2-2; D uncertain. The germline V gene has CDR1 SGHAT and CDR2 FQNNGV. Deletions cut 7 bases from V and 5 bases from J, with 11 bases between. The CDR3 extends over 13 amino acids. CDR3 nucleotide sequence: TGTGCCAGCAAACTTATGGGGACCGGGGAGCTGTTTTTT. It yields the protein CASKLMGTGELFF.